The 2 T cell receptor beta chains below were found in one sample sequenced in a study of blood T cells in healthy people across ages. Using a J-beta primer mix together with a sample-barcoded 5' primer, a second PCR was run for roughly 6 to 11 cycles. Using its own MiXCR run on the 5' RACE reads, TCRdb lists one record per CDR3 protein. The data contain around 1,000,000 distinct CDR3 sequences, under 30% of them singletons. The sample was also reused in another study, on T cells of mothers and their children.

The specimen sequenced was blood. The receptors originated from a girl aged 2-10 years in good health.

This chain links TRBV10-3 with TRBJ2-3; TRBD2 aligns across 8 bases. This CDR3 is built from 16 residues. Germline trimming cut 5 bases from V and 1 base from J; bases unmatched to any gene: 8. Germline CDR1 ENHRY, CDR2 SYGVKD. The CDR3 reads CAISSGRGEGTDTQYF. The CDR3 coding sequence is TGTGCCATCAGTAGCGGGAGAGGAGAGGGCACAGATACGCAGTATTTT.

A few counts support this clonotype. V gene TRBV11-1 combines with J gene TRBJ2-1; no clear D gene. This CDR3 spans 12 amino acids. V was pared by 4 bases and J by 8 bases, with 9 bases between. Germline values: CDR1 SGHAT, CDR2 FQDESV (reference sequence). CDR3 in amino acids: CASSSSSDEQFF. The CDR3 region has the DNA TGTGCCAGCAGCTCATCTTCCGATGAGCAGTTCTTC.